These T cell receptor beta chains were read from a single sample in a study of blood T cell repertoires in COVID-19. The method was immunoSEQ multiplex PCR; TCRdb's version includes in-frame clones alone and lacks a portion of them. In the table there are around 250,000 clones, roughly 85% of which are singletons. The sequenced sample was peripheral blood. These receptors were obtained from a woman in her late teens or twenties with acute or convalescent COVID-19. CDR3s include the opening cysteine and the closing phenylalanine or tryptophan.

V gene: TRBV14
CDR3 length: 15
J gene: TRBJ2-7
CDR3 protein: CASSKSGLAGSEQYF

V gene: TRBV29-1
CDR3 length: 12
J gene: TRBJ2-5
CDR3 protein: CSVAGYQETQYF

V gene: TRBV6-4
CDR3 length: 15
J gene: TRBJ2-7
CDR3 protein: CASSNLRDSNYEQYF

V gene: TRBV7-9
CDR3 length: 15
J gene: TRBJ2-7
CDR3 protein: CASSWELAPTYEQYF

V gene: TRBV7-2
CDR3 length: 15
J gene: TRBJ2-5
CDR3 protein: CASSSPGTGQETQYF

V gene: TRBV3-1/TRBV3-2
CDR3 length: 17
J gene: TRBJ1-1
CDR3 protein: CASSQPGTGGLNTEAFF

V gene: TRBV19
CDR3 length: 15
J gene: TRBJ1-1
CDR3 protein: CASRGQSPMNTEAFF

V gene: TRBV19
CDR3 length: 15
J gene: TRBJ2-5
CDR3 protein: CASSPGLAGFETQYF

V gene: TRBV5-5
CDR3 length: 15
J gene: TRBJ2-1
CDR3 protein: CASSWTSGIIDEQFF

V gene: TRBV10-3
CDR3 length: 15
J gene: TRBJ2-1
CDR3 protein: CAISRDRSTWDEQFF

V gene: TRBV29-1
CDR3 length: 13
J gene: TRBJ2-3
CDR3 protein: CSVGQGQRDTQYF

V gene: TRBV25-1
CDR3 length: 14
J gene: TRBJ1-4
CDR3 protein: CASSVSGRIEKLFF

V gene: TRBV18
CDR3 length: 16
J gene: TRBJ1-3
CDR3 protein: CASSPPGQGTGNTIYF

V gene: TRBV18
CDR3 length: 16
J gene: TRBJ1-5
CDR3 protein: CASSPNSRGQGQPQHF

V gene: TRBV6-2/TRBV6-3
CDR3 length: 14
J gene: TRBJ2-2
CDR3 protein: CASSTGTGKPELFF